Shown below are 8 T cell receptor beta chains from a single sample sequenced in a study of metastatic and nonmetastatic thyroid tumors. Through MiXCR, TCRdb re-clonotyped the PCR reads. This table holds 10,000 or so clones, roughly 30% found once. All patients reached thyroid surgery having received no treatment beforehand. Sequences were obtained from tumor tissue. The origin of the receptors is a female donor with papillary thyroid cancer or a benign thyroid nodule (not recorded which). Some clones in this sample may be carry-over from other donors' samples.

This clone is categorized as medium-sized. The V and J genes are TRBV11-2 and TRBJ2-1, with D possibly being TRBD2 (5 bases). The CDR3 has 16 amino acids. The V gene lost 6 bases and the J gene lost 0 bases, with 15 bases spanning the gap. Germline V gene lookup returns CDR1 SGHAT and CDR2 FQNNGV. CDR3 sequence (DNA): TGTGCCAGCAGGCCCGCGGGTGTTAGCTCCTACAATGAGCAGTTCTTC. This codes for CASRPAGVSSYNEQFF.

This clone was counted a few times. This CDR3 reads CASSPAGGEETQYF. In nucleotides, the CDR3 is TGTGCCAGCAGCCCAGCAGGCGGTGAAGAGACCCAGTACTTC. The chain has TRBV28 and TRBJ2-5; D is uncertain. V lost 6 bases and J 3 bases, leaving 14 bases between the germline ends. CDR3 size: 14 residues. Germline V gene lookup returns CDR1 MDHEN and CDR2 SYDVKM. Looking up the rest from reference TRBV28 and TRBJ2-5 gives the full variable domain: DVKVTQSSRYLVKRTGEKVFLECVQDMDHENMFWYRQDPGLGLRLIYFSYDVKMKEKGDIPEGYSVSREKKERFSLILESASTNQTSMYLCASSPAGGEETQYFGPGTRLLVL.

The J gene is TRBJ1-2, the V gene TRBV6-1, with TRBD1 as a possible D gene (6 bases). CDR1 MNHNS and CDR2 SASEGT come from the germline V gene. The CDR3 has 13 amino acids. V lost 5 bases, J lost 5 bases, and 12 bases lay in between. This CDR3 reads CASSRGAGYGYTF. CDR3 bases: TGTGCCAGCAGTAGGGGGGCAGGGTATGGCTACACCTTC.

CDR3 region: CSATSGQFLDEQYF. Here the CDR3 DNA reads TGCAGTGCTACCTCTGGACAGTTTCTCGACGAGCAGTACTTC. This chain joins TRBV20-1 and TRBJ2-7; the D gene is possibly TRBD1 (6 bases). The CDR3 has 14 residues. CDR1 DFQATT and CDR2 SNEGSKA come from the germline V gene (reference sequence). Trimming left V 4 bases short and J 5 bases short, with 18 bases between.

By share, this clone counts as medium-sized. V is TRBV7-9 and J is TRBJ1-2; the match to TRBD1 covers 10 bases. V lost 5 bases to trimming and J lost 8 bases; unmatched junction nucleotides: 23. Germline-derived CDR1 and CDR2 are SEHNR and FQNEAQ (reference sequence). CDR3 length: 19 amino acids. In DNA, the CDR3 is TGTGCCAGCAGCCGTATACGATCCGGGACAGGGGCCCCAACTAGAGGCTACACCTTC. Its protein product is CASSRIRSGTGAPTRGYTF.

This clone has only a few counts. This sequence joins TRBV6-1 and TRBJ2-1, with TRBD2 matching 7 bases. The V and J ends lost 6 bases and 8 bases, in that order; junction bases with no gene match: 13. The CDR3 has 15 residues. Germline-derived CDR1 and CDR2 are MNHNS and SASEGT. The CDR3 nucleotides read TGTGCCAGCAGCCCCGGACGGCGGGAGACTGATGAGCAGTTCTTC. Its protein product is CASSPGRRETDEQFF.

In its sample, this clone was seen many times. The chain uses TRBV20-1 and TRBJ2-5; possibly TRBD2 for D (6 bases). Trimming removed 3 bases at V and 2 bases at J, with 13 bases between. CDR1 is DFQATT and CDR2 is SNEGSKA in the germline V gene (reference sequence). This CDR3 contains 14 residues. The CDR3 coding sequence is TGCAGTGCTAGTTATCGGGAGTTGCAAGAGACCCAGTACTTC. Protein: CSASYRELQETQYF.

This clone occurred a few times. V is TRBV28 and J is TRBJ1-3; D gene unclear. With 8 bases removed from V and 2 bases from J, the gap between germline ends came to 7 bases. CDR1 and CDR2 (germline): MDHEN, SYDVKM. This CDR3 spans 12 amino acids. The CDR3 sequence is CASCGAGNTIYF. Written as DNA, the CDR3 is TGTGCCAGCTGTGGGGCTGGAAACACCATATATTTT.